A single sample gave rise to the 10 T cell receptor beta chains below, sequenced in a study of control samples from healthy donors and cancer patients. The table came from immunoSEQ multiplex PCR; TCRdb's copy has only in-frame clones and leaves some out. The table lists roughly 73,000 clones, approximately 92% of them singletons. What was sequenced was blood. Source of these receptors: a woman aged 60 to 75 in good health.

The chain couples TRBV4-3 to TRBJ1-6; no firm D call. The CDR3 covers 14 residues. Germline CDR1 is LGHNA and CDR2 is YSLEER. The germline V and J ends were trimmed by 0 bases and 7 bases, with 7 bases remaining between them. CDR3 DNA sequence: TGCGCCAGCAGCCAAGATTATGGAAATTCACCCCTCCACTTT. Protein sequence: CASSQDYGNSPLHF.

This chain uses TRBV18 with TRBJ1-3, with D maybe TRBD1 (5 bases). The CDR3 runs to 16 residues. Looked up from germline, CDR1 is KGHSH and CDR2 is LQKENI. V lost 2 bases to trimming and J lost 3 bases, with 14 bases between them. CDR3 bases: TGTGCCAGCTCACCATCCCAGGGTGTGATTGGAAACACCATATATTTT. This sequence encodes CASSPSQGVIGNTIYF. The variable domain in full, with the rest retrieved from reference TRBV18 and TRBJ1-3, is NAGVMQNPRHLVRRRGQEARLRCSPMKGHSHVYWYRQLPEEGLKFMVYLQKENIIDESGMPKERFSAEFPKEGPSILRIQQVVRGDSAAYFCASSPSQGVIGNTIYFGEGSWLTVV.

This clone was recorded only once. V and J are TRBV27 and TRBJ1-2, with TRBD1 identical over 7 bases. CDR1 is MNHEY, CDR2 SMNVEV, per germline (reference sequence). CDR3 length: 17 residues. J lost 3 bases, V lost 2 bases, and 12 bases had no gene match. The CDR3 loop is CASSLNRGAGGHYGYTF. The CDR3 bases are TGTGCCAGCAGTTTAAATCGTGGGGCAGGGGGGCACTATGGCTACACCTTC.

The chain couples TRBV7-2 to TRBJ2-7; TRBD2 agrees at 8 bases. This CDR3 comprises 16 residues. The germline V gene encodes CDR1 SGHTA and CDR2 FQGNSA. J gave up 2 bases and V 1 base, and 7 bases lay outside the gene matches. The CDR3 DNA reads TGTGCCAGCAGCTTAGTCGCTAGCGGGCAAACCTACGAGCAGTACTTC. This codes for CASSLVASGQTYEQYF.

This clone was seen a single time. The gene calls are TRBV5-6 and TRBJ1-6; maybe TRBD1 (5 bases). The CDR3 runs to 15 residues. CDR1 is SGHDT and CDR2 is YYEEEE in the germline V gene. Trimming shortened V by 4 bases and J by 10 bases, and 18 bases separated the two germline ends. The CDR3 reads CASSPRRGSWSPLHF. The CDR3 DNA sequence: TGTGCCAGCAGCCCACGGCGGGGGTCCTGGTCACCCCTCCACTTT.

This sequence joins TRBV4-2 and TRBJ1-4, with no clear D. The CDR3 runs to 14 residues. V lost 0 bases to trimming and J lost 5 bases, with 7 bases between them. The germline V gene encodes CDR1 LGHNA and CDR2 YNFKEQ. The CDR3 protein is CASSQDPKNEKLFF. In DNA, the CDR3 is TGTGCCAGCAGCCAAGATCCAAAAAATGAAAAACTGTTTTTT.

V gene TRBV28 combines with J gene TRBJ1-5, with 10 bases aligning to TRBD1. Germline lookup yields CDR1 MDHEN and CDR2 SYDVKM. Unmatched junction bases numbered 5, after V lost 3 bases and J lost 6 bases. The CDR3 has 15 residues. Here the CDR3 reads CASSFETGGRQPQHF. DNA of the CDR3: TGTGCCAGCAGTTTTGAGACAGGGGGCCGTCAGCCCCAGCATTTT.

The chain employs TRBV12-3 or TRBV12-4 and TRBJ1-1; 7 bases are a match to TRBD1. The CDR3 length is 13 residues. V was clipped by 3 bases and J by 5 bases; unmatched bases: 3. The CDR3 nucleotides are TGTGCCAGCAGTTTGCAGGGGGTGACTGAAGCTTTCTTT. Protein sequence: CASSLQGVTEAFF.

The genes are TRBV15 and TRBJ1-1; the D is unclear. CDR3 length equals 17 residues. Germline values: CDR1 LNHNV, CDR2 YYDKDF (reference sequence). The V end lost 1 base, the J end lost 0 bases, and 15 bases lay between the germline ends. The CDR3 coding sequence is TGTGCCACCAGCAGAGTGGGGTTGGGAGCCCTGAACACTGAAGCTTTCTTT. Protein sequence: CATSRVGLGALNTEAFF.

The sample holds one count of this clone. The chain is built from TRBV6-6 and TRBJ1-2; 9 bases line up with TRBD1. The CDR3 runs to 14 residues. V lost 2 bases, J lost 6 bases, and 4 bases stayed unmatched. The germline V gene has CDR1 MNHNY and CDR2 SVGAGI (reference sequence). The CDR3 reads CASSYRGQGDGYTF. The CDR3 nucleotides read TGTGCCAGCAGTTACCGGGGACAGGGAGATGGCTACACCTTC.